This TCR beta chain derives from a study of cytomegalovirus exposure and HLA in healthy donors. Study results and limitations: Researchers had no immune exposure information except CMV serostatus available.

This PCR relied on a set of 60 Vbeta primers and 13 Jbeta primers. Sequencing used immunoSEQ multiplex PCR; TCRdb keeps in-frame clones, though not all of them. The sample carries around 130,000 clones, 75% to 85% recorded once. In regard to this clone: What it binds is unknown. One junction end disagrees with the germline gene, perhaps due to a read error.

The specimen was PBMCs. The clonotype comes from a woman between 40 and 50 years old in good health and CMV-seropositive.

The CDR3 loop reads CASSLDRENIQYF. Written as DNA, the CDR3 is TGTGCTAGCAGCCTAGACAGGGAAAACATTCAGTACTTC. V usage is TRBV7-7 and J usage is TRBJ2-4; 7 bases line up with TRBD1. CDR1 SSHAT and CDR2 FNYEAQ come from the germline V gene (reference sequence). The CDR3 spans 13 residues.